This T cell receptor (beta chain) was recovered during a study of T-cell reconstitution after alpha-beta-depleted transplantation in children. Study-wide results and limits: Day-60 TCRbeta diversity that was high in some patients was derived from surviving recipient T cells and thymic progenitors. Newly produced T cells mostly provided counts and TCRbeta diversity after one year, as hyperexpanded clones declined. Where alpha-beta T cells came from about two months after transplant was reportedly several hundred expanded graft clones.

Between the trimmed V and J ends, which lost 0 bases and 5 bases, there was a span of 10 bases. Germline V gives CDR1 LGHNA, CDR2 YNFKEQ. CDR3 size: 14 residues. This clonotype was seen ten or more times. Antigen specificity is unknown. The authors prepared the TCRbeta library with unique molecular identifiers. In TCRdb, the PCR reads were re-called with MiXCR into one record per CDR3 protein. The sample carries around 29,000 distinct CDR3 sequences, over 5% recorded once. The source material was PBMCs, mostly from graft donor cells, sampled 180 days after TCRalphabeta/CD19-depleted stem cell transplant. The origin of this receptor is a male patient aged 10-17 years who had a stem cell transplant for acute myeloid leukemia, so the T cells may come from the graft donor. The chain combines TRBV4-2 with TRBJ2-5, with D perhaps matching TRBD1 (7 bases). As DNA, the CDR3 is TGTGCCAGCAGCCAAGACAGGGGGGATGAGACCCAGTACTTC. Its translation: CASSQDRGDETQYF.